This T cell receptor beta chain was captured in a study of blood T cell repertoires in COVID-19. At the level of the study: Italy, Spain and the United States were the sources of the convalescent and acute COVID-19 samples. PBMCs, B-cell-depleted T cells, or T cells provided the cDNA or gDNA that made up the material.

The authors' processing: From reference gene primer amplification, estimates of nucleated cell counts were derived. Libraries were prepared by immunoSEQ multiplex PCR; TCRdb keeps only in-frame clonotypes and omits some of them. V, J and clone size reflect that table, while D and trimming were determined from the DNA. The sample has about 65,000 clones, 90% to 95% seen once; the top ten hold about 2.6%. Germline V gene data show CDR1 as MNHEY and CDR2 as SMNVEV (reference sequence). The CDR3 contains 16 residues. The junction had 8 bases not matched to a gene; V was cut back by 7 bases and J by 2 bases.

This TCR derives from a man between 70 and 80 years old with active COVID-19. Sequencing was carried out using peripheral blood. V is TRBV27 and J is TRBJ2-5; 12 nucleotides line up with TRBD2. CDR3 nucleotide sequence: TGTGCCAGCAACATGGGGCTAGCGGGGGGGCAAGAGACCCAGTACTTC. This sequence encodes CASNMGLAGGQETQYF.